Presented here are 30 T cell receptor beta chains from one specimen sequenced in a study of blood T cells in healthy people across ages. A second PCR of about 7 to 12 cycles used a sample-barcoded 5' primer and a J-beta primer mix. One entry per CDR3 protein results from TCRdb running MiXCR on the 5' RACE reads. The data show about 800,000 distinct CDR3 sequences, 25% seen once. These data also formed part of another study, on T cells of mothers and their children.

The sample was blood. These receptors were collected from a boy between 10 and 17 years old in good health.

This chain uses TRBV20-1 with TRBJ1-5, with D unclear. The CDR3 consists of 13 residues. The V end was cut by 0 bases, the J end by 7 bases, with 10 bases between. Germline-derived CDR1 and CDR2 are DFQATT and SNEGSKA (reference sequence). The CDR3 coding sequence is TGCAGTGCTAGAGATCTTAGAGGACAGCCCCAGCATTTT. Encoded protein: CSARDLRGQPQHF.

This clonotype was seen a few times. The V call is TRBV29-1, the J call TRBJ2-2; 8 positions match TRBD2. The CDR3 spans 12 residues. Per germline, CDR1 SQVTM and CDR2 ANQGSEA. V shed 7 bases, J shed 11 bases, and the junction held 9 bases outside the gene matches. The CDR3 region has the DNA TGCAGCGCGGGATCGGGGGGGCCTGAGCTGTTTTTT. It encodes CSAGSGGPELFF.

This clonotype was found many times. The chain is built from TRBV6-5 and TRBJ2-5; D is unresolved. The germline V gene has CDR1 MNHEY and CDR2 SVGAGI. This CDR3 spans 12 amino acids. V was clipped by 6 bases and J by 6 bases, with 11 bases between them. The CDR3 region has the DNA TGTGCCAGCAGGGGATACCATCAGACCCAGTACTTC. It yields the protein CASRGYHQTQYF.

The V and J genes are TRBV6-2 or TRBV6-3 and TRBJ1-2; D perhaps matches TRBD1 (5 bases). Trimming took off 9 bases at V and 0 bases at J, with 14 bases between the two ends. Germline V lookup: CDR1 MNHEY, CDR2 SVGEGT. The CDR3 spans 14 residues. In DNA form, the CDR3 reads TGTGCCAGTTGTAGGGACGGAGCTAACTATGGCTACACCTTC. Amino acid sequence: CASCRDGANYGYTF.

This clonotype was found many times. V is TRBV5-1 and J is TRBJ2-5; 7 bases match TRBD1. The length of the CDR3 is 13 residues. J lost 5 bases, V lost 3 bases, and 4 bases had no gene match. Per the germline V gene, CDR1 is SGHRS and CDR2 is YFSETQ. CDR3: CASSSGQMETQYF. CDR3 DNA sequence: TGCGCCAGCAGCTCGGGACAGATGGAGACCCAGTACTTC.

The rearrangement links TRBV9 to TRBJ2-5, with 8 bases that match TRBD1. The CDR3 extends over 15 amino acids. Unmatched junction bases numbered 8, after V lost 4 bases and J lost 3 bases. Germline V gives CDR1 SGDLS, CDR2 YYNGEE. CDR3 DNA: TGTGCCAGCAGCCCCACCAGGACAGGGAAAGAGACCCAGTACTTC. This gives the protein CASSPTRTGKETQYF.

The chain has TRBV4-1 and TRBJ2-3; tentative D call: TRBD2 (6 bases). The CDR3 loop spans 15 amino acids. With 7 bases removed from V and 1 base from J, the gap between germline ends came to 15 bases. Germline CDR1 MGHRA, CDR2 YSYEKL. CDR3 region: CASKRGGGGTDTQYF. CDR3 sequence (DNA): TGCGCCAGCAAGCGTGGAGGCGGGGGCACAGATACGCAGTATTTT.

DNA of the CDR3: TGTGCCAGCAGTCAGTGGGACAGGGACAATGAGCAGTTCTTC. It translates to CASSQWDRDNEQFF. V is TRBV2 and J is TRBJ2-1, with 9 bases identical to TRBD1. The trim removed 5 bases at V and 5 bases at J, leaving 4 bases unmatched. CDR1 is SNHLY and CDR2 is FYNNEI in the germline V gene. This CDR3 region has 14 residues. Combining the CDR3 with reference TRBV2 and TRBJ2-1 gives the whole variable domain EPEVTQTPSHQVTQMGQEVILRCVPISNHLYFYWYRQILGQKVEFLVSFYNNEISEKSEIFDDQFSVERPDGSNFTLKIRSTKLEDSAMYFCASSQWDRDNEQFFGPGTRLTVL.

The J gene is TRBJ2-3, the V gene TRBV4-3; TRBD2 matches at 8 bases. The length of the CDR3 is 16 residues. V was pared by 0 bases and J by 6 bases, with 8 bases of the junction left unmatched. CDR1 and CDR2 (germline): LGHNA, YSLEER. CDR3 in amino acids: CASSQESGGSVDTQYF. DNA for the CDR3: TGCGCCAGCAGCCAAGAGAGCGGGGGCAGTGTGGATACGCAGTATTTT.

The chain joins TRBV6-5 to TRBJ2-4; 8 bases align to TRBD1. CDR3 length equals 16 residues. V lost 4 bases, J lost 2 bases, and 7 bases stayed unmatched. Germline V gives CDR1 MNHEY, CDR2 SVGAGI. CDR3 sequence reads: CASSSRGLTSKNIQYF. Written as DNA, the CDR3 is TGTGCCAGCAGTTCCAGGGGGCTTACATCCAAAAACATTCAGTACTTC.

This clonotype occurred a few times. J is TRBJ1-1 and V is TRBV7-8; TRBD1 might be the D (5 bases). Trimming shortened V by 0 bases and J by 4 bases, and 9 bases separated the two germline ends. This CDR3 comprises 14 residues. The germline V gene encodes CDR1 SGHVS and CDR2 FQNEAQ. In DNA form, the CDR3 reads TGTGCCAGCAGCTTAGCAGGGGTTCGCACTGAAGCTTTCTTT. This gives the protein CASSLAGVRTEAFF.

V is TRBV5-1 and J is TRBJ2-2; D may be TRBD2 (5 bases). Trimming pared 4 bases from V and 3 bases from J, leaving 16 bases between. The CDR3 has 16 amino acids. Germline values: CDR1 SGHRS, CDR2 YFSETQ. In DNA, the CDR3 is TGCGCCAGCAGCCCAATCTACGGGGTTCACACCGGGGAGCTGTTTTTT. Translation gives CASSPIYGVHTGELFF.

The chain links TRBV9 to TRBJ2-3, with TRBD1 matching over 7 bases. Per the germline V gene, CDR1 is SGDLS and CDR2 is YYNGEE. This CDR3 is built from 14 residues. The V and J ends lost 0 bases and 5 bases, in that order; junction bases with no gene match: 3. The CDR3 loop reads CASSVGQGVDTQYF. CDR3 nucleotide sequence: TGTGCCAGCAGCGTAGGCCAGGGGGTAGATACGCAGTATTTT.

This clonotype has a count of ten or more. The chain is built from TRBV6-8 and TRBJ2-1; 7 bases map to TRBD2. Germline CDR1 MNHGY, CDR2 SAAAGT. CDR3 length: 19 amino acids. V lost 6 bases, J lost 1 base, and 18 bases stayed unmatched. The CDR3: CASRGDYRGRSRSYNEQFF. In nucleotides, the CDR3 is TGTGCCAGCAGGGGGGACTATCGAGGGCGGTCAAGGTCCTACAATGAGCAGTTCTTC.

V and J are TRBV10-2 and TRBJ2-7; 12 nucleotides agree with TRBD2. V was pared by 8 bases and J by 0 bases, with 17 bases of the junction left unmatched. The CDR3 covers 19 residues. Germline CDR1 and CDR2: WSHSY and SAAADI. The DNA of the CDR3 is TGCGCCAGCCCGAGGGTAGCTAGCGGGGGGGCCCAAAGCTCCTACGAGCAGTACTTC. This sequence encodes CASPRVASGGAQSSYEQYF.

This clonotype was recorded many times. The J gene is TRBJ2-1, the V gene TRBV9; D gene uncertain. This CDR3 spans 13 amino acids. From germline, CDR1 is SGDLS and CDR2 YYNGEE. V was shortened by 4 bases and J by 5 bases, with 10 bases between the two germline ends. CDR3 nucleotides: TGTGCCAGCAGCTCTTTGGACGACAATGAGCAGTTCTTC. Its translation is CASSSLDDNEQFF.

The CDR3 nucleotides read TGTGCCAGCAGCGAGGGGAACTTCTACGAGCAGTACTTC. Protein sequence: CASSEGNFYEQYF. This rearrangement joins TRBV14 to TRBJ2-7; D is tentatively TRBD1 or TRBD2 (5 bases each). Looked up from germline, CDR1 is SGHDN and CDR2 is FVKESK. The V end lost 5 bases, the J end lost 3 bases, and 11 bases lay between the germline ends. The CDR3 runs to 13 residues.

This clonotype was counted only a few times. The V call is TRBV12-3 or TRBV12-4, the J call TRBJ2-7; no definite D call. The V end lost 5 bases, the J end lost 6 bases, and 8 bases lay between the germline ends. This CDR3 has 11 residues. As DNA, the CDR3 is TGTGCCAGCAGTCTCATCAGCGAGCAGTACTTC. Protein sequence: CASSLISEQYF.

The chain joins TRBV15 to TRBJ2-1, with D possibly matching TRBD1 (6 bases). The CDR3 extends over 14 amino acids. Per the germline V gene, CDR1 is LNHNV and CDR2 is YYDKDF (reference sequence). Between the trimmed V and J ends, which lost 1 base and 8 bases, there was a span of 12 bases. This CDR3 reads CATSRATGPYEQFF. The CDR3 region has the DNA TGTGCCACCAGCAGAGCTACAGGGCCATATGAGCAGTTCTTC.

The chain is built from TRBV29-1 and TRBJ2-1, with 10 bases identical to TRBD2. The J call is doubtful: the DNA matches TRBJ2-7 better. The CDR3 runs 13 residues. Per germline, CDR1 SQVTM and CDR2 ANQGSEA. The CDR3 is CSVSGLAEVEQYF. The CDR3 region has the DNA TGCAGCGTTTCTGGACTAGCGGAGGTCGAGCAGTACTTC.

This clonotype was seen repeatedly, ten times or more. The chain uses TRBV29-1 and TRBJ1-4; D is unclear. This CDR3 has 13 amino acids. CDR1 and CDR2 (germline): SQVTM, ANQGSEA. V gave up 6 bases and J gave up 3 bases, with 11 bases separating them. The DNA of the CDR3 is TGCAGCGTCTCCAAGAGCCCTAATGAAAAACTGTTTTTT. Residues: CSVSKSPNEKLFF.

The chain links TRBV20-1 to TRBJ2-7; 9 positions match TRBD2. The CDR3 runs 13 residues. The V and J ends lost 4 bases and 5 bases, in that order; junction bases with no gene match: 6. Germline lookup yields CDR1 DFQATT and CDR2 SNEGSKA (reference sequence). CDR3 residues: CSAKRIAGDEQYF. CDR3 DNA sequence: TGCAGTGCTAAAAGAATAGCGGGAGACGAGCAGTACTTC.

The chain combines TRBV4-3 with TRBJ2-1; D might be TRBD2 (5 bases). Germline CDR1 and CDR2: LGHNA and YSLEER. V was cut by 3 bases and J by 0 bases, with 12 bases left in between. This CDR3 has 16 residues. The CDR3 DNA reads TGCGCCAGCAGCCAGGATGAGGGTAGCTCCTACAATGAGCAGTTCTTC. Protein product: CASSQDEGSSYNEQFF.

This clonotype has more than one count but fewer than ten. The rearrangement links TRBV6-6 to TRBJ2-4; 11 bases align to TRBD1. Germline assignment: CDR1 MNHNY and CDR2 SVGAGI (reference sequence). The CDR3 consists of 17 residues. The J segment lost 0 bases and the V segment lost 5 bases, leaving 6 bases of the junction unmatched. The DNA of the CDR3 is TGTGCCAGCAGTGGACAGGGGGCGACCCTAGCCAAAAACATTCAGTACTTC. It is translated as CASSGQGATLAKNIQYF.

The chain couples TRBV29-1 to TRBJ1-1; D is unresolved. In germline, CDR1 is SQVTM, CDR2 ANQGSEA. The CDR3 has 12 amino acids. With 0 bases removed from V and 5 bases from J, the gap between germline ends came to 7 bases. The CDR3 DNA sequence: TGCAGCGTTGAAGATGTCCCTACTGAAGCTTTCTTT. Amino acid sequence: CSVEDVPTEAFF.

The V and J genes are TRBV4-1 and TRBJ1-4; D remains ambiguous. CDR3 length: 14 residues. Looked up from germline, CDR1 is MGHRA and CDR2 is YSYEKL. V lost 2 bases, J lost 8 bases, and 12 bases lay in between. The CDR3 here is CASSQSLYGEKLFF. The CDR3 DNA follows: TGCGCCAGCAGCCAATCTCTCTACGGAGAAAAACTGTTTTTT.

This clonotype showed up just a few times. The chain uses TRBV6-6 and TRBJ2-2; tentatively, D is TRBD2 (5 bases). This CDR3 has 14 residues. CDR1 and CDR2 from the germline V gene are MNHNY and SVGAGI (reference sequence). V lost 7 bases and J 4 bases, leaving 13 bases between the germline ends. DNA of the CDR3: TGTGCCAGCACCCGGTGGCGGGTCACCGGGGAGCTGTTTTTT. Its protein product is CASTRWRVTGELFF.

This chain connects TRBV12-3 or TRBV12-4 to TRBJ2-3; 9 bases line up with TRBD1. The junction had 6 bases not matched to a gene; V was cut back by 7 bases and J by 4 bases. The CDR3 spans 14 residues. CDR3 residues: CASKLGQGADTQYF. Here the CDR3 DNA reads TGTGCCAGCAAATTGGGACAGGGAGCAGATACGCAGTATTTT.

Only a few counts were recorded for this clonotype. The chain uses TRBV12-3 or TRBV12-4 and TRBJ1-5, with a possible D match to TRBD1 (5 bases). The CDR3 consists of 15 residues. The V and J ends lost 5 bases and 5 bases respectively, with 16 bases between them. CDR3 sequence (DNA): TGTGCCAGCAGTGTTCTGGGGGGGAGGTATCAGCCCCAGCATTTT. Translated, it gives CASSVLGGRYQPQHF.

In this sample, this clonotype turned up a few times. V and J are TRBV29-1 and TRBJ1-5; D is perhaps TRBD1 (6 bases). This CDR3 has 16 amino acids. Germline CDR1 reads SQVTM; CDR2 reads ANQGSEA. The germline V and J ends were trimmed by 7 bases and 9 bases, with 28 bases remaining between them. The CDR3 DNA reads TGCAGCGGGCTGGACTCGTGGGGGCCGCTCGTCGCGCCCCAGCATTTT. Its translation: CSGLDSWGPLVAPQHF.